Below, 19 T cell receptor beta chains from the same sample are listed, as sequenced in a study of response to subunit inactivated influenza vaccine (dated by TCRdb to the late 2010s). The method was RT-PCR. These reads were obtained on an Illumina HiSeq 2500. TCRdb reworked the public reads: Q25 trimming with fastp, MiXCR clone assembly, productive beta chains retained. Each CDR3 protein appears once, grouped with its most common genes and DNA. Across this sample there are approximately 530,000 distinct CDR3 sequences, with approximately 6.9% seen only once. The ten most abundant clones make up 10% to 15% of the sample. This material consisted of PBMCs from blood, taken less than 30 months after vaccination. The receptor set was obtained from a man aged 50-75 years who received an inactivated influenza vaccine. Donor details come from another sample of the same person, matched by shared clones.

This clonotype was counted many times. The rearrangement links TRBV6-2 or TRBV6-3 to TRBJ2-1, with 8 positions matching TRBD1. The CDR3 totals 15 residues. J gave up 2 bases and V 6 bases, and 6 bases lay outside the gene matches. Germline loops: CDR1 MNHEY, CDR2 SVGEGT. The CDR3 loop reads CASRPGQGTYNEQFF. CDR3 nucleotides: TGTGCCAGCAGACCTGGACAGGGAACCTACAATGAGCAGTTCTTC.

The chain recombines TRBV11-1 with TRBJ2-7, with 7 nucleotides matching TRBD2. CDR1 and CDR2 from the germline V gene are SGHAT and FQDESV (reference sequence). V lost 2 bases, J lost 3 bases, and 10 bases stayed unmatched. The CDR3 length is 16 residues. DNA for the CDR3: TGTGCCAGCAGCTTATTCGCTGGACTAGGGTTCTACGAGCAGTACTTC. The encoded protein is CASSLFAGLGFYEQYF.

This clonotype was detected ten times or more. The chain recombines TRBV20-1 with TRBJ2-2; D could derive from TRBD1 or TRBD2 (7 bases each). From germline, CDR1 is DFQATT and CDR2 SNEGSKA (reference sequence). V lost 5 bases and J 6 bases, leaving 16 bases between the germline ends. CDR3 length: 14 amino acids. The chain's CDR3 is CSADGPGGAGELFF. For the CDR3, the DNA is TGCAGTGCTGACGGTCCAGGGGGGGCCGGGGAGCTGTTTTTT.

This clonotype showed up many times. The genes are TRBV20-1 and TRBJ2-5; D call uncertain. The CDR3 is 11 amino acids. In germline, CDR1 is DFQATT, CDR2 SNEGSKA (reference sequence). Trimming removed 6 bases from V and 5 bases from J, with 10 bases in between. The CDR3 is CSAISRETQYF. The CDR3 region has the DNA TGCAGTGCCATTTCTAGGGAGACCCAGTACTTC.

Many counts were recorded for this clonotype. This chain uses TRBV9 with TRBJ2-3; D gene unclear. CDR3 size: 15 residues. V shed 4 bases and J shed 2 bases, with 14 bases lying between them. The V gene's germline CDR1 is SGDLS and CDR2 YYNGEE. The CDR3 region has the DNA TGTGCCAGCAGCTACATCGACTCGATCACAGATACGCAGTATTTT. Amino acids: CASSYIDSITDTQYF.

This clonotype has a count of ten or more. The rearrangement joins TRBV9 to TRBJ1-2, with 7 nucleotides matching TRBD1. The junction had 12 bases not matched to a gene; V was cut back by 3 bases and J by 7 bases. The CDR3 has 15 residues. From germline, CDR1 is SGDLS and CDR2 YYNGEE. Here the CDR3 reads CASSGGDRVSGGYTF. The DNA for the CDR3 is TGTGCCAGCAGCGGGGGAGACAGGGTGTCAGGTGGCTACACCTTC.

V usage is TRBV4-1 and J usage is TRBJ1-1; unclear D gene. Germline V gene lookup returns CDR1 MGHRA and CDR2 YSYEKL. The length of the CDR3 is 14 residues. The germline V and J ends were trimmed by 1 base and 1 base, with 7 bases remaining between them. The CDR3 is CASSQGVSNTEAFF. The DNA for the CDR3 is TGCGCCAGCAGCCAAGGAGTTTCGAACACTGAAGCTTTCTTT.

The chain is built from TRBV7-9 and TRBJ2-2, with D uncertain. The CDR3 is made up of 11 amino acids. V was pared by 3 bases and J by 9 bases, with 5 bases between. The V gene's germline CDR1 is SEHNR and CDR2 FQNEAQ (reference sequence). CDR3: CASSFSRELFF. The CDR3 region has the DNA TGTGCCAGCAGCTTTTCTCGGGAGCTGTTTTTT.

The chain links TRBV5-1 to TRBJ2-3; D tentatively fits TRBD1 or TRBD2 (6 bases each). The CDR3 is made up of 15 amino acids. Germline V gene data show CDR1 as SGHRS and CDR2 as YFSETQ. V lost 7 bases to trimming and J lost 1 base, with 16 bases between them. This chain's CDR3 is CASSKGGGRTDTQYF. For the CDR3, the DNA is TGCGCCAGCTCCAAGGGGGGAGGCCGCACAGATACGCAGTATTTT.

This clonotype was detected a few times. The chain links TRBV7-2 to TRBJ2-3; D is uncertain. The CDR3 extends over 13 amino acids. Trimming shortened V by 5 bases and J by 4 bases, and 10 bases separated the two germline ends. Looked up from germline, CDR1 is SGHTA and CDR2 is FQGNSA. The CDR3 DNA follows: TGTGCCAGCAGCCCGTCGGTGGCAGATACGCAGTATTTT. Protein: CASSPSVADTQYF.

This clonotype has only a few counts. V and J are TRBV9 and TRBJ2-7, with 7 bases lining up with TRBD1. Germline V CDR1 and CDR2: SGDLS, YYNGEE. V lost 2 bases, J lost 5 bases, and 10 bases stayed unmatched. The CDR3 contains 15 residues. Written as DNA, the CDR3 is TGTGCCAGCAGCGTCTCCGGACAGGTAGGCGACGAGCAGTACTTC. It codes for CASSVSGQVGDEQYF.

There are many counts of this clonotype. The chain joins TRBV6-5 to TRBJ2-2; D is uncertain. This CDR3 spans 13 amino acids. Germline V gene sequence: CDR1 MNHEY, CDR2 SVGAGI. Trimming removed 0 bases at V and 7 bases at J, with 6 bases between. The CDR3 DNA follows: TGTGCCAGCAGTTACTCGCCGGGCGGGGAGCTGTTTTTT. Protein product: CASSYSPGGELFF.

On this clonotype: The CDR3 does not close with the conserved phenylalanine or tryptophan, likely indicating a read error. J is TRBJ2-3 and V is TRBV4-1; 14 nucleotides line up with TRBD2. Germline V gene sequence: CDR1 MGHRA, CDR2 YSYEKL. The CDR3 extends over 16 amino acids. The ends lost 3 bases at V and 7 bases at J; junction bases unmatched: 6. The CDR3, as DNA: TGCGCCAGCAGCCATTCCGGGACTAGCGGGGGAAATACGCAGTATGTT. The encoded protein is CASSHSGTSGGNTQYV.

This clonotype was counted between two and nine times. The V gene is TRBV28, the J gene TRBJ1-5, with D perhaps TRBD1 (5 bases). This CDR3 contains 18 residues. The V gene's germline CDR1 is MDHEN and CDR2 SYDVKM. V lost 5 bases and J 3 bases, leaving 23 bases between the germline ends. CDR3 sequence reads: CASSLPNGGWVNNQPQHF. CDR3 sequence (DNA): TGTGCCAGCAGTCTCCCAAACGGGGGGTGGGTTAACAATCAGCCCCAGCATTTT.

On this clonotype itself: A clone one base away is much larger, so this may be a read error. The CDR3 region is CACSLSLPAYSNQPQHF. CDR3 nucleotide sequence: TGTGCCTGCAGTTTAAGTTTGCCAGCTTATAGCAATCAGCCCCAGCATTTT. This chain connects TRBV12-3 or TRBV12-4 to TRBJ1-5; no definite D call. The CDR3 consists of 17 residues.

This chain links TRBV20-1 with TRBJ2-7, with D possibly matching TRBD1 (6 bases). Germline V gene data show CDR1 as DFQATT and CDR2 as SNEGSKA (reference sequence). This CDR3 contains 17 residues. V was clipped by 1 base and J by 0 bases, with 19 bases between them. CDR3 amino acids: CSARVTPQTGSSYEQYF. The CDR3 DNA follows: TGCAGTGCTAGAGTGACCCCTCAGACAGGCAGCTCCTACGAGCAGTACTTC.

This clonotype appeared a few times. The genes are TRBV14 and TRBJ2-3; TRBD1 or TRBD2 may be the D gene (5 bases each). Germline V gives CDR1 SGHDN, CDR2 FVKESK. This CDR3 spans 16 amino acids. V was shortened by 4 bases and J by 6 bases, with 20 bases between the two germline ends. The CDR3 coding sequence is TGTGCCAGCAGCCCCGGGGCGTTGTGGCAGTCGGATACGCAGTATTTT. This codes for CASSPGALWQSDTQYF.

The chain has TRBV6-5 and TRBJ1-1; D may be TRBD1 (5 bases). CDR1 and CDR2 (germline): MNHEY, SVGAGI. CDR3 length equals 14 residues. V dropped 0 bases and J dropped 3 bases, with 8 bases sitting between them. CDR3 DNA: TGTGCCAGCAGTTACTCGAGAGGGGACACTGAAGCTTTCTTT. Protein: CASSYSRGDTEAFF.

A few counts support this clonotype. The rearrangement links TRBV7-2 to TRBJ1-4, with 10 bases fitting TRBD1. Germline V lookup: CDR1 SGHTA, CDR2 FQGNSA. This CDR3 contains 14 residues. Unmatched junction bases numbered 8, after V lost 6 bases and J lost 10 bases. For the CDR3, the DNA is TGTGCCAGCAGAACCGGGACAGGGGTGCGAAAACTGTTTTTT. Translation: CASRTGTGVRKLFF.